The next 13 T cell receptor beta chains were all read from a single sample in a study of blood T cell repertoires in COVID-19. Sequencing was performed with immunoSEQ multiplex PCR; in TCRdb, only in-frame clones are kept and a portion is missing. The data contain approximately 300,000 clones, roughly 89% of them singletons. Material for sequencing was peripheral blood. These receptors originate from a man aged 25 to 40 with acute or convalescent COVID-19.

The chain uses TRBV7-9 and TRBJ2-7, with D tentatively TRBD1 (5 bases). Trimming took off 1 base at V and 2 bases at J, with 9 bases between the two ends. CDR3 size: 14 residues. Germline V gives CDR1 SEHNR, CDR2 FQNEAQ (reference sequence). The DNA of the CDR3 is TGTGCCAGCAGCTTAGTTCAGGGTACCTACGAGCAGTACTTC. Residues: CASSLVQGTYEQYF.

The chain combines TRBV7-9 with TRBJ2-2; TRBD1 matches at 9 bases. This CDR3 comprises 16 residues. The V gene's germline CDR1 is SEHNR and CDR2 FQNEAQ (reference sequence). V trimming: 6 bases; J trimming: 2 bases; junction bases outside the gene matches: 7. For the CDR3, the DNA is TGTGCCAGCAGGCGAATTACAGGGGGCAACACCGGGGAGCTGTTTTTT. This translates into CASRRITGGNTGELFF.

The chain links TRBV6-1 to TRBJ2-7; possible D gene TRBD1, 6 bases. Germline V gene lookup returns CDR1 MNHNS and CDR2 SASEGT. V lost 5 bases to trimming and J lost 3 bases, with 17 bases between them. This CDR3 comprises 15 residues. Written as DNA, the CDR3 is TGTGCCAGCAGTTCCCCCACCGGGACATACTACGAGCAGTACTTC. This encodes CASSSPTGTYYEQYF.

CDR3 in amino acids: CASSQVGRGAVNEQFF. CDR3 coding DNA: TGCGCCAGCAGCCAAGTCGGGAGGGGGGCAGTAAATGAGCAGTTCTTC. This chain joins TRBV4-1 and TRBJ2-1; 8 bases fit TRBD2. Per the germline V gene, CDR1 is MGHRA and CDR2 is YSYEKL. The V segment lost 1 base and the J segment 7 bases; nucleotides outside the gene matches: 9. The CDR3 extends over 16 amino acids.

This clone was found once. The chain employs TRBV2 and TRBJ1-1; TRBD1 aligns across 8 bases. Losses at the gene ends were 6 bases for V and 1 base for J; bases not matched to a gene: 10. Germline V gene sequence: CDR1 SNHLY, CDR2 FYNNEI. CDR3 length: 16 amino acids. In nucleotides, the CDR3 is TGTGCCAGCAGGAGTCGGCAGGGGGCCGGGAACACTGAAGCTTTCTTT. As protein: CASRSRQGAGNTEAFF.

This clone appeared once. In DNA, the CDR3 is TGTGCTAGTGGTTATGGGGGGACTGAAGCTTTCTTT. As protein: CASGYGGTEAFF. V is TRBV12-5 and J is TRBJ1-1, with a tentative D call TRBD1 (5 bases). Trimming cost V 4 bases and J 5 bases, with 8 bases left between them. Germline V gives CDR1 LGHNT, CDR2 FRNRAP. CDR3 length: 12 amino acids.

In this sample, this clone turned up once. This chain links TRBV6-5 with TRBJ2-2; D may be TRBD2 (6 bases). From germline, CDR1 is MNHEY and CDR2 SVGAGI. The CDR3 is 16 residues long. V lost 4 bases and J 0 bases, leaving 12 bases between the germline ends. This CDR3 is CASSSRETANTGELFF. CDR3 DNA: TGTGCCAGCAGTTCGCGGGAAACCGCGAACACCGGGGAGCTGTTTTTT.

The chain couples TRBV5-5 to TRBJ1-6; 8 nucleotides agree with TRBD1. Germline V gives CDR1 SGHKS, CDR2 YYEKEE (reference sequence). V gave up 4 bases and J gave up 3 bases; unmatched junction bases: 3. The CDR3 contains 15 residues. Written as DNA, the CDR3 is TGTGCCAGCAGCGTGGGACAGGACTATAATTCACCCCTCCACTTT. Translating gives CASSVGQDYNSPLHF.

The chain links TRBV7-8 to TRBJ2-1; 8 bases fit TRBD1. With V trimmed by 4 bases and J by 2 bases, 4 bases remained unmatched. This CDR3 region has 15 residues. CDR1 and CDR2 from the germline V gene are SGHVS and FQNEAQ. For the CDR3, the DNA is TGTGCCAGCAGCTCGCGGACAGGGCCCTACAATGAGCAGTTCTTC. Translation gives CASSSRTGPYNEQFF.

The chain uses TRBV4-1 and TRBJ2-2; 9 bases are shared with TRBD2. The CDR3 covers 16 residues. Germline V gene data show CDR1 as MGHRA and CDR2 as YSYEKL. The V gene end was trimmed by 3 bases and the J gene end by 1 base; junction bases not matched to a gene: 3. CDR3: CASSHSSGKNTGELFF. DNA for the CDR3: TGCGCCAGCAGCCATTCTAGCGGGAAGAACACCGGGGAGCTGTTTTTT.

The chain joins TRBV2 to TRBJ2-7; no clear D. V was pared by 8 bases and J by 1 base, with 18 bases between. CDR1 and CDR2 from the germline V gene are SNHLY and FYNNEI. The CDR3 contains 15 residues. The CDR3 sequence: CASEPFSLGSYEQYF. The CDR3 coding sequence is TGTGCCAGCGAACCCTTCAGCCTAGGTTCCTACGAGCAGTACTTC.

This clone was counted only a few times. The V and J genes are TRBV5-4 and TRBJ2-7; TRBD2 agrees at 8 bases. CDR1 is SGHNT and CDR2 is YYREEE in the germline V gene (reference sequence). Trimming removed 0 bases from V and 8 bases from J; junction bases left unmatched: 4. This CDR3 is built from 13 residues. The CDR3 DNA follows: TGTGCCAGCAGCTTGGGGCGGGGGGATAAGCAGTACTTC. It is translated as CASSLGRGDKQYF.

This clone has a single count. The V and J genes are TRBV11-2 and TRBJ2-1; 7 bases are a match to TRBD1. V was pared by 6 bases and J by 5 bases, with 10 bases of the junction left unmatched. The CDR3 has 15 residues. Per the germline V gene, CDR1 is SGHAT and CDR2 is FQNNGV. In DNA form, the CDR3 reads TGTGCCAGCAGTTCTTTGAGGGGGCGGAACAATGAGCAGTTCTTC. Its protein is CASSSLRGRNNEQFF.